The 8 T cell receptor beta chains below were found in one sample sequenced in a study of T cells after yellow fever vaccination. TCRdb reprocessed the 5' RACE reads with MiXCR, giving one entry per CDR3 protein. This repertoire shows about 330,000 distinct CDR3 sequences, roughly 8.3% found once; its top ten account for approximately 16%. The specimen was PBMCs, collected roughly 47 days after the first yellow fever vaccination. The receptors originated from a man between 18 and 35 years old who received the YFV17D yellow fever vaccine.

The chain has TRBV24-1 and TRBJ2-1; 7 bases line up with TRBD2. CDR1 and CDR2 (germline): KGHDR, SFDVKD. The V and J ends lost 3 bases and 8 bases, in that order; junction bases with no gene match: 6. This CDR3 spans 14 amino acids. The CDR3 nucleotides read TGTGCCACCAGTGATGCTAGCGGCAGAGATGAGCAGTTCTTC. This gives the protein CATSDASGRDEQFF.

This clonotype was counted between two and nine times. This chain uses TRBV2 with TRBJ2-3; D is unclear. The length of the CDR3 is 11 residues. CDR1 and CDR2 from the germline V gene are SNHLY and FYNNEI. V was cut by 8 bases and J by 10 bases, with 13 bases left in between. The CDR3 spells CASVLGKAQYF. In DNA form, the CDR3 reads TGTGCCAGCGTCCTGGGGAAGGCGCAGTATTTT.

This clonotype was found a few times. This chain connects TRBV5-5 to TRBJ2-1, with TRBD2 matching 11 bases. Germline CDR1 reads SGHKS; CDR2 reads YYEKEE (reference sequence). The CDR3 is made up of 15 amino acids. V lost 7 bases and J lost 9; bases outside the gene matches: 12. CDR3 sequence (DNA): TGTGCCAGCGGGCCAGGGGTAGCGGGGGGGCTTGAGCAGTTCTTC. Translated: CASGPGVAGGLEQFF.

This clonotype was found a few times. This chain uses TRBV4-1 with TRBJ1-5, with D unresolved. This CDR3 is built from 17 residues. The germline V and J ends were trimmed by 8 bases and 4 bases, with 24 bases remaining between them. From germline, CDR1 is MGHRA and CDR2 YSYEKL. DNA for the CDR3: TGCGCCAGCGGACCAATACTGGGTATTATCACGAATCAGCCCCAGCATTTT. Its translation is CASGPILGIITNQPQHF.

This clonotype has ten or more counts. CDR3 amino acids: CASSPRDRGSYEQYV. CDR3 nucleotide sequence: TGTGCCAGCAGCCCGCGGGACAGGGGCTCCTACGAGCAGTACGTC. The chain joins TRBV7-2 to TRBJ2-7, with 10 positions matching TRBD1. The CDR3 contains 15 residues. V gave up 5 bases and J gave up 0 bases; unmatched junction bases: 4. In germline, CDR1 is SGHTA, CDR2 FQGNSA.

Sample share makes this clonotype medium-sized. J is TRBJ1-1 and V is TRBV7-2; D remains ambiguous. The V gene's germline CDR1 is SGHTA and CDR2 FQGNSA. This CDR3 has 10 residues. Trimming removed 8 bases from V and 11 bases from J, with 12 bases in between. The CDR3 loop is CASGRLGAFF. CDR3 nucleotides: TGTGCCAGCGGGCGGTTGGGGGCTTTCTTT.

The chain recombines TRBV20-1 with TRBJ2-7, with TRBD1 matching 11 bases. CDR3 length: 14 residues. Trimming removed 5 bases from V and 3 bases from J; junction bases left unmatched: 6. Per the germline V gene, CDR1 is DFQATT and CDR2 is SNEGSKA (reference sequence). The CDR3 protein is CSAYEGTGGYEQYF. The CDR3 DNA is TGCAGTGCTTATGAAGGGACAGGGGGCTACGAGCAGTACTTC.

This clonotype occurred a few times. CDR3 amino acids: CASSYAGGPRELFF. CDR3 sequence (DNA): TGTGCCAGCAGTTACGCAGGGGGCCCTAGGGAGCTGTTTTTT. The rearrangement links TRBV12-3 or TRBV12-4 to TRBJ2-2; 8 nucleotides match TRBD1. Trimming removed 4 bases from V and 9 bases from J; junction bases left unmatched: 7. CDR3 length: 14 residues.